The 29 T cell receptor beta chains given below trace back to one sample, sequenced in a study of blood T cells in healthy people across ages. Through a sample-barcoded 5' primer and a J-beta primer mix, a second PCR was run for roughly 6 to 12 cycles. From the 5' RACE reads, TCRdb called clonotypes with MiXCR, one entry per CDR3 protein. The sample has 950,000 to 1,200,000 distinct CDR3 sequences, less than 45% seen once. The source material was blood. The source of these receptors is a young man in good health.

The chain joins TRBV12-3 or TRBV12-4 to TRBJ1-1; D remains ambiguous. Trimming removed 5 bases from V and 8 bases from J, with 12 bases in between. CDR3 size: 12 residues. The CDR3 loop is CASSPGLGEAFF. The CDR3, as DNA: TGTGCCAGCAGTCCCGGGTTGGGAGAAGCTTTCTTT.

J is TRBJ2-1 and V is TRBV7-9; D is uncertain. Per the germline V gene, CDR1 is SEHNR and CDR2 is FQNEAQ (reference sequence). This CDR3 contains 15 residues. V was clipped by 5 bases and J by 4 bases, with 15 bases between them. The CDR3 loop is CASSPEPILYNEQFF. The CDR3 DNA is TGTGCCAGCAGCCCGGAGCCAATACTATACAATGAGCAGTTCTTC.

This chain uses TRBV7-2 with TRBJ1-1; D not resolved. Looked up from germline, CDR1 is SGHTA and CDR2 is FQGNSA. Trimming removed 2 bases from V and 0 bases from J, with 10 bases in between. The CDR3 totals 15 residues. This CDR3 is CASSLFPLLNTEAFF. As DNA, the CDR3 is TGTGCCAGCAGCTTATTCCCGCTACTGAACACTGAAGCTTTCTTT.

CDR3 residues: CAGSSGANNEQFF. The CDR3 region has the DNA TGTGCCGGCTCTTCGGGGGCTAACAATGAGCAGTTCTTC. The chain uses TRBV12-3 or TRBV12-4 and TRBJ2-1, with D possibly called TRBD1 or TRBD2 (6 bases each). The CDR3 extends over 13 amino acids. Trimming cost V 11 bases and J 5 bases, with 16 bases left between them.

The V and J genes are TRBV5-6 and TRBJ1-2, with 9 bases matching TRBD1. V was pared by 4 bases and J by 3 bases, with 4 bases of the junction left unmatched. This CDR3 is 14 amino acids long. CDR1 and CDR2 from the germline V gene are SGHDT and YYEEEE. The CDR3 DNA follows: TGTGCCAGCAGCCGATGGGACAGGGACTATGGCTACACCTTC. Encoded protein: CASSRWDRDYGYTF.

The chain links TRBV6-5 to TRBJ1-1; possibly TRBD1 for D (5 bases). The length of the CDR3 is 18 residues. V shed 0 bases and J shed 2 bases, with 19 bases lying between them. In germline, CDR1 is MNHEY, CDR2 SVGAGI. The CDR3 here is CASSYSIPGSQSNTEAFF. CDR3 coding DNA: TGTGCCAGCAGTTACTCGATCCCAGGGTCTCAGTCAAACACTGAAGCTTTCTTT.

The CDR3 bases are TGTGCCAGCAGCCCTAAGGGGCGGACCCTCTGGGCCACAGATACGCAGTATTTT. Its protein is CASSPKGRTLWATDTQYF. The rearrangement links TRBV4-2 to TRBJ2-3; D is perhaps TRBD1 (5 bases). The ends were cut back, 4 bases at V and 2 bases at J, with 22 bases in the middle. This CDR3 is built from 18 residues. Looked up from germline, CDR1 is LGHNA and CDR2 is YNFKEQ.

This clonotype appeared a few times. In DNA form, the CDR3 reads TGCAGTGCTAGAGACCGGGACAGGGGGCTTGAGGGCTACACCTTC. Residues: CSARDRDRGLEGYTF. This chain joins TRBV20-1 and TRBJ1-2; 12 bases are a match to TRBD1. Germline lookup yields CDR1 DFQATT and CDR2 SNEGSKA (reference sequence). Unmatched junction bases numbered 7, after V lost 0 bases and J lost 8 bases. This CDR3 is 15 amino acids long.

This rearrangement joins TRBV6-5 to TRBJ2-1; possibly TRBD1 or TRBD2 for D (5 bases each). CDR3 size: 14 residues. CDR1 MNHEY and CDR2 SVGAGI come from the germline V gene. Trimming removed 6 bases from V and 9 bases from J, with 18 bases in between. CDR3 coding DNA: TGTGCCAGCAGCACCCGTGGGACCTTGAGTGAGCAGTTCTTC. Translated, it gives CASSTRGTLSEQFF.

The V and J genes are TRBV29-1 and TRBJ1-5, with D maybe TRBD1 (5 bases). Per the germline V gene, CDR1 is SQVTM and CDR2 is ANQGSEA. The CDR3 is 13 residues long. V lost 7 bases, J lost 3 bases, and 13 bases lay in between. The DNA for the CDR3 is TGCAGCGCCCAGGGTGAGTTCAATCAGCCCCAGCATTTT. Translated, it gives CSAQGEFNQPQHF.

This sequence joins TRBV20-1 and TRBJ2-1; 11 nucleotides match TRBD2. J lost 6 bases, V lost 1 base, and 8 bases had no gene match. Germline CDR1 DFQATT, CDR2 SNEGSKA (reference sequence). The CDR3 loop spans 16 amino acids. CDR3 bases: TGCAGTGCTAGAGGGCTAGCGGGGGGACCCCCCAATGAGCAGTTCTTC. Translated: CSARGLAGGPPNEQFF.

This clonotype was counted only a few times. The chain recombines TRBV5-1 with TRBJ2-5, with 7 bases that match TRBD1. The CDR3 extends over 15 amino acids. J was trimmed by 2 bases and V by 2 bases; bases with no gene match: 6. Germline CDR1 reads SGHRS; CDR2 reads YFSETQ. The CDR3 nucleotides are TGCGCCAGCAGCTTCCAGGGGGAACCGCAAGAGACCCAGTACTTC. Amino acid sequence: CASSFQGEPQETQYF.

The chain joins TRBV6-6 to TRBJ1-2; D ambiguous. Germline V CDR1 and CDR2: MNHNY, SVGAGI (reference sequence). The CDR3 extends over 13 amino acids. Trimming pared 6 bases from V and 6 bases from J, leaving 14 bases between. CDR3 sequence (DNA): TGTGCCAGCAGGCAGACCGGGGAACATGGCTACACCTTC. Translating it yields CASRQTGEHGYTF.

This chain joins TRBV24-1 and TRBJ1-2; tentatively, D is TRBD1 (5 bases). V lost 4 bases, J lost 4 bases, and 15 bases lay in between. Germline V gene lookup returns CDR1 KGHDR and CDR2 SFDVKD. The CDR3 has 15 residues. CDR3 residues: CATSDPGTGSYGYTF. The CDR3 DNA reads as TGTGCCACCAGTGACCCTGGGACGGGGAGCTATGGCTACACCTTC.

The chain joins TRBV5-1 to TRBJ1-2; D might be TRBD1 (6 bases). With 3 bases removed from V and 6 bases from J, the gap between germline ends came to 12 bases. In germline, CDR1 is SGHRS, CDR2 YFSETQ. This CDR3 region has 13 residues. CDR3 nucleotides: TGCGCCAGCAGCTCGATGGGACAAAATGGCTACACCTTC. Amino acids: CASSSMGQNGYTF.

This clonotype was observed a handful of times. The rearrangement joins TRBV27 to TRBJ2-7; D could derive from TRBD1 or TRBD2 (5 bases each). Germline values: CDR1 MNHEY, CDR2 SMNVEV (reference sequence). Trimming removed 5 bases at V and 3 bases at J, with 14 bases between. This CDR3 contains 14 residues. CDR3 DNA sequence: TGTGCCAGCAGTCCTGACAGAGGAGGCTACGAGCAGTACTTC. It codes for CASSPDRGGYEQYF.

The CDR3 sequence: CASSYSSARVYTEAFF. The CDR3, as DNA: TGTGCCAGCAGTTACTCGAGTGCCAGGGTGTACACTGAAGCTTTCTTT. The chain combines TRBV6-2 or TRBV6-3 with TRBJ1-1; D is possibly TRBD1 (5 bases). The ends were cut back, 0 bases at V and 3 bases at J, with 14 bases in the middle. CDR3 size: 16 residues. CDR1 and CDR2 (germline): MNHEY, SVGEGT.

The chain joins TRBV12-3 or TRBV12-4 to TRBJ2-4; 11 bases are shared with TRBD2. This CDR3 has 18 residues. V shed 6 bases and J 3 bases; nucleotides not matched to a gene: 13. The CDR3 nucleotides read TGTGCCAGCAGCCCACCTAGCGGGGGGCGTGAGTTCAAAAACATTCAGTACTTC. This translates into CASSPPSGGREFKNIQYF.

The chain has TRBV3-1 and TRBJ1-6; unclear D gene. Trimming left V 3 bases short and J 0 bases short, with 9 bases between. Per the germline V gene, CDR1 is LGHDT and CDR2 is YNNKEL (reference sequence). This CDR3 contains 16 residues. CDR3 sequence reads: CASSQDWNSYNSPLHF. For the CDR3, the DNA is TGTGCCAGCAGCCAGGATTGGAACTCCTATAATTCACCCCTCCACTTT.

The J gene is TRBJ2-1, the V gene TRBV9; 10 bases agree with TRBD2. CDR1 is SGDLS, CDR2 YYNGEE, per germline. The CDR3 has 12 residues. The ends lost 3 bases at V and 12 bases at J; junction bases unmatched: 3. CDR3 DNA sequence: TGTGCCAGCAGCGAAGCGGGGGGGCGGCAGTTCTTC. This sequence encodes CASSEAGGRQFF.

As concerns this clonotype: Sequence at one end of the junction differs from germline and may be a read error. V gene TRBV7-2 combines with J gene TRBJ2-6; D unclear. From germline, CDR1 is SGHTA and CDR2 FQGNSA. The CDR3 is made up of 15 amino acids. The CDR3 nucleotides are TGTGTCAGCACCAGGATGTTCTCTGGGGCCAACGTCCTGACTTTC. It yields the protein CVSTRMFSGANVLTF. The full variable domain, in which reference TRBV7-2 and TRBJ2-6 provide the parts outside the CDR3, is GAGVSQSPSNKVTEKGKDVELRCDPISGHTALYWYRQSLGQGLEFLIYFQGNSAPDKSGLPSDRFSAERTGGSVSTLTIQRTQQEDSAVYLCVSTRMFSGANVLTFGAGSRLTVL.

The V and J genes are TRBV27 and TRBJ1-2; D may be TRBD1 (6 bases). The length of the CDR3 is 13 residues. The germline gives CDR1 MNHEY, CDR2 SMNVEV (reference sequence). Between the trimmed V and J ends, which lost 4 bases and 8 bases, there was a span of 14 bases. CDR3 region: CASSSDRRGGYTF. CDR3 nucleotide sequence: TGTGCCAGCAGTTCAGACAGGAGAGGCGGCTACACCTTC.

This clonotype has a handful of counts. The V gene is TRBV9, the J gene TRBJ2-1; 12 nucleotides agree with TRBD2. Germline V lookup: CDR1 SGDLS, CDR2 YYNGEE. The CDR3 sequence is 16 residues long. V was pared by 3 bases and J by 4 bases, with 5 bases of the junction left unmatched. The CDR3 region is CASSARLAGVYNEQFF. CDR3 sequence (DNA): TGTGCCAGCAGCGCCCGACTAGCGGGGGTTTACAATGAGCAGTTCTTC. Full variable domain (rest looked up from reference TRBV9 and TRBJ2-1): DSGVTQTPKHLITATGQRVTLRCSPRSGDLSVYWYQQSLDQGLQFLIQYYNGEERAKGNILERFSAQQFPDLHSELNLSSLELGDSALYFCASSARLAGVYNEQFFGPGTRLTVL.

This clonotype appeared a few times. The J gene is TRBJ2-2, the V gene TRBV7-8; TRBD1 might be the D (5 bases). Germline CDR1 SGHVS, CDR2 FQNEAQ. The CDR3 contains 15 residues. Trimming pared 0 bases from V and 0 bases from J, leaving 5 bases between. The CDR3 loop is CASSLAGPNTGELFF. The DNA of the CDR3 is TGTGCCAGCAGCTTAGCGGGGCCGAACACCGGGGAGCTGTTTTTT.

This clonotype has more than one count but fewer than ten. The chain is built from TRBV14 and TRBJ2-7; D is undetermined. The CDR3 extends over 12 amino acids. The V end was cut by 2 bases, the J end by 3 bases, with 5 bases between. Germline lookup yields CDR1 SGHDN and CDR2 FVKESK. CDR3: CASSQHIYEQYF. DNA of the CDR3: TGTGCCAGCAGCCAACACATCTACGAGCAGTACTTC. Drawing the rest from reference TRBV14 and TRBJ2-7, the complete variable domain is EAGVTQFPSHSVIEKGQTVTLRCDPISGHDNLYWYRRVMGKEIKFLLHFVKESKQDESGMPNNRFLAERTGGTYSTLKVQPAELEDSGVYFCASSQHIYEQYFGPGTRLTVT.

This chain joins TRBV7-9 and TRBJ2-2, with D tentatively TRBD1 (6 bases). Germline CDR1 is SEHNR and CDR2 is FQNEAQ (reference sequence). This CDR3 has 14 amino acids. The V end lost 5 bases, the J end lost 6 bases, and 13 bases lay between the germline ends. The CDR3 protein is CASSKQGLAGELFF. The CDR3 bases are TGTGCCAGCAGCAAACAGGGATTGGCCGGGGAGCTGTTTTTT. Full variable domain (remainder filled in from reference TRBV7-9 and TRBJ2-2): DTGVSQNPRHKITKRGQNVTFRCDPISEHNRLYWYRQTLGQGPEFLTYFQNEAQLEKSRLLSDRFSAERPKGSFSTLEIQRTEQGDSAMYLCASSKQGLAGELFFGEGSRLTVL.

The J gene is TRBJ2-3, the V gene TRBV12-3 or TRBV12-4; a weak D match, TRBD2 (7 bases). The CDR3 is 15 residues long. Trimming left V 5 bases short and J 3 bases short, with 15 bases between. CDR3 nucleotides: TGTGCCAGCAGTATAACGGGGAGGGGGACAGATACGCAGTATTTT. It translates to CASSITGRGTDTQYF.

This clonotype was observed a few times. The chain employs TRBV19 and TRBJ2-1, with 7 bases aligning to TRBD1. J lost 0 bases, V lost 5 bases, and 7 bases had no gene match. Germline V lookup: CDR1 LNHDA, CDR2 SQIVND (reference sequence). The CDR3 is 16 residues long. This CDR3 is CASSPKTGSSYNEQFF. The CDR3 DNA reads TGTGCCAGTAGTCCAAAGACAGGGAGCTCCTACAATGAGCAGTTCTTC.

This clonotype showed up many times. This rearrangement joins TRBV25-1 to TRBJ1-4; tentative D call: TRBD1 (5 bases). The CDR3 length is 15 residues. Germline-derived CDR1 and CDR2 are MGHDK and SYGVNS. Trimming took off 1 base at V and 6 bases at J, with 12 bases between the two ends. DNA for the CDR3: TGTGCCAGCAGTGAATCGGGGGGGAAAGATGAAAAACTGTTTTTT. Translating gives CASSESGGKDEKLFF. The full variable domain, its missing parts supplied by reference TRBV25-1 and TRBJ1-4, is EADIYQTPRYLVIGTGKKITLECSQTMGHDKMYWYQQDPGMELHLIHYSYGVNSTEKGDLSSESTVSRIRTEHFPLTLESARPSHTSQYLCASSESGGKDEKLFFGSGTQLSVL.